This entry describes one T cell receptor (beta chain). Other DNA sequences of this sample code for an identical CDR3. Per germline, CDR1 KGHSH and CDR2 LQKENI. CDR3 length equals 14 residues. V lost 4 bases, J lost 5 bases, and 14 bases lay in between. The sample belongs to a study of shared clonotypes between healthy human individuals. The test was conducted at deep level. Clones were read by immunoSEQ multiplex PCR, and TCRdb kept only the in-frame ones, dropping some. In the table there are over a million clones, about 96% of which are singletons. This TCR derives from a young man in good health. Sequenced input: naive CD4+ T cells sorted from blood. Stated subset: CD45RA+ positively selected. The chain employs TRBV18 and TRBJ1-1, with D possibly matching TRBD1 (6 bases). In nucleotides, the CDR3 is TGTGCCAGCTCACTAAAACAGGGTAATACTGAAGCTTTCTTT. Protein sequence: CASSLKQGNTEAFF.